A selection of T cell receptor beta chains follows, all from one sample in a study of control samples from healthy donors and cancer patients. Method: immunoSEQ multiplex PCR; TCRdb's copy keeps in-frame clones and lacks some. This sample has nearly 40,000 clones, with roughly 90% found just once. Sequencing was carried out using blood. The receptors here all came from a woman aged 45-65 years in good health. Each CDR3 is given with its conserved first and last residue. The order of the fields is V gene, J gene, D gene, CDR3 protein, CDR3 DNA. A D gene is named only where the DNA matches it firmly.

>TRBV7-9|TRBJ2-3|NA
CASSHTRDGLADTQYF
TGTGCCAGCAGCCATACGCGGGACGGACTTGCAGATACGCAGTATTTT
>TRBV7-2|TRBJ2-7|NA
CASTLNYEQYF
TGTGCCAGCACCCTGAACTACGAGCAGTACTTC
>TRBV28|TRBJ1-4|NA
CASSLVQKGEKLFF
TGTGCCAGCAGTTTAGTACAGAAAGGTGAAAAACTGTTTTTT
>TRBV27|TRBJ2-2|TRBD2
CASWTSGGFAGELFF
TGTGCCAGCTGGACTAGCGGGGGTTTCGCCGGGGAGCTGTTTTTT
>TRBV5-8|TRBJ1-1|NA
CASSLVRRGISEAFF
TGTGCCAGCAGCTTGGTCCGTCGCGGAATATCTGAAGCTTTCTTT
>TRBV19|TRBJ1-6|TRBD1
CASSKGQTYNSPLHF
TGTGCCAGTAGTAAGGGACAGACCTATAATTCACCCCTCCACTTT
>TRBV7-6|TRBJ2-5|TRBD2
CASSMGLAGAQETQYF
TGTGCCAGCAGCATGGGACTAGCGGGGGCACAAGAGACCCAGTACTTC
>TRBV5-1|TRBJ1-2|NA
CASRIQGNYGYTF
TGCGCCAGCAGAATACAGGGTAACTATGGCTACACCTTC
>TRBV5-6|TRBJ2-3|NA
CASSLAGAADTQYF
TGTGCCAGCAGCTTGGCGGGGGCCGCAGATACGCAGTATTTT
>TRBV5-8|TRBJ1-6|NA
CASSLVMLTGSSYNSPLHF
TGTGCCAGCAGCTTGGTTATGTTGACAGGCAGCTCCTATAATTCACCCCTCCACTTT
>TRBV5-4|TRBJ2-2|NA
CASSLGGTNTGELFF
TGTGCCAGCAGCTTGGGGGGGACTAACACCGGGGAGCTGTTTTTT